The present TCR beta chain was sequenced within a study of human T cells and chemical hapten exposure. Study-wide points: The immune response of these alopecia patients might not match healthy individuals'.

Indicated time point: patch test 3, about 24 weeks after DPC sensitization. The treatment here: therapeutic diphenylcyclopropenone sensitization with weekly scalp DPC. As for this clonotype: Its antigen is currently unknown.

TCRdb fed the RACE reads into MiXCR, producing one record per CDR3 protein. The sample has under 200,000 distinct CDR3 sequences; roughly 26% are singletons. Sequencing used whole blood, obtained in connection with sensitization to the hapten diphenylcyclopropenone (DPC). The TCR originated in a young woman with alopecia areata. Some clones in this sample may be carry-over from other donors' samples.

The CDR3 region is CATSGSALHDTQYF. In nucleotides, the CDR3 is TGTGCCACCTCGGGGTCTGCCCTTCACGATACGCAGTATTTT. The chain carries TRBV24-1 and TRBJ2-3; TRBD2 is a possible D gene (5 bases). V was shortened by 9 bases and J by 6 bases, with 18 bases between the two germline ends. CDR1 and CDR2 from the germline V gene are KGHDR and SFDVKD. CDR3 size: 14 residues.